These 17 T cell receptor beta chains originate from one sample sequenced in a study of T cell responses to AZD1222 COVID-19 vaccine. The table came from immunoSEQ multiplex PCR; TCRdb's copy has only in-frame clones and leaves some out. The sample holds 160,000 or so clones; about 90% are singletons and the top ten take around 1.8%. This specimen was peripheral blood, taken on day 0 of AZD1222 vaccination. These receptors were collected from an adult in good health.

The J gene is TRBJ1-1, the V gene TRBV9; D uncertain. This CDR3 contains 15 residues. CDR1 is SGDLS and CDR2 is YYNGEE in the germline V gene. Trimming removed 0 bases from V and 5 bases from J, with 14 bases in between. The CDR3 is CASSVAGSSRTEAFF. In DNA form, the CDR3 reads TGTGCCAGCAGCGTAGCCGGGTCTAGTCGGACTGAAGCTTTCTTT.

The chain carries TRBV28 and TRBJ2-7; 10 nucleotides match TRBD1. The CDR3 totals 13 residues. Germline V gene sequence: CDR1 MDHEN, CDR2 SYDVKM. V lost 10 bases and J lost 5; bases outside the gene matches: 8. In nucleotides, the CDR3 is TGTGCCAACGCACGGACAGGGGGTAACGAGCAGTACTTC. Its translation: CANARTGGNEQYF.

The sample holds one count of this clone. The chain has TRBV7-2 and TRBJ2-1; D is possibly TRBD2 (6 bases). This CDR3 region has 16 residues. The germline CDR1 and CDR2 sequences are SGHTA and FQGNSA. Trimming took off 5 bases at V and 4 bases at J, with 18 bases between the two ends. CDR3 in DNA: TGTGCCAGCAGCCGGGGGATCGGGACTGCGTACAATGAGCAGTTCTTC. Protein product: CASSRGIGTAYNEQFF.

The chain couples TRBV29-1 to TRBJ1-1; weak D call: TRBD1 (5 bases). With 4 bases removed from V and 2 bases from J, the gap between germline ends came to 14 bases. The germline V gene has CDR1 SQVTM and CDR2 ANQGSEA. CDR3 length: 14 residues. In nucleotides, the CDR3 is TGCAGCGTTGTTATCCAGGGCTCTAACACTGAAGCTTTCTTT. It encodes CSVVIQGSNTEAFF.

This clone showed up just a few times. This rearrangement joins TRBV24-1 to TRBJ1-5; 8 bases align to TRBD1. There are 16 residues in the CDR3. Per the germline V gene, CDR1 is KGHDR and CDR2 is SFDVKD. Trimming at V came to 4 bases and at J to 1 base, leaving 5 bases not matched to a gene. CDR3 amino acids: CATSENGQGSNQPQHF. CDR3 sequence (DNA): TGTGCCACCAGTGAAAACGGACAGGGCAGCAATCAGCCCCAGCATTTT.

In its sample, this clone was seen once. This sequence joins TRBV15 and TRBJ1-5; D possibly corresponds to TRBD1 (5 bases). In germline, CDR1 is LNHNV, CDR2 YYDKDF (reference sequence). This CDR3 region has 15 residues. V lost 4 bases to trimming and J lost 0 bases, with 10 bases between them. CDR3 nucleotides: TGTGCCACCAGCACAGGGACCACTAGCAATCAGCCCCAGCATTTT. It translates to CATSTGTTSNQPQHF. Full variable domain (missing parts from reference TRBV15 and TRBJ1-5): DAMVIQNPRYQVTQFGKPVTLSCSQTLNHNVMYWYQQKSSQAPKLLFHYYDKDFNNEADTPDNFQSRRPNTSFCFLDIRSPGLGDTAMYLCATSTGTTSNQPQHFGDGTRLSIL.

The J gene is TRBJ1-6, the V gene TRBV7-2; 8 bases match TRBD1. The CDR3 runs to 14 residues. Germline CDR1 and CDR2: SGHTA and FQGNSA. J gave up 10 bases and V 3 bases, and 5 bases lay outside the gene matches. CDR3 sequence (DNA): TGTGCCAGCAGCTTTACAGGGGGAGGATCACCCCTCCACTTT. Protein: CASSFTGGGSPLHF.

The J gene is TRBJ2-1, the V gene TRBV6-2 or TRBV6-3; no definite D call. The CDR3 has 12 amino acids. In germline, CDR1 is MNHEY, CDR2 SVGEGT. V was clipped by 4 bases and J by 6 bases, with 7 bases between them. CDR3 protein: CASSFSLNEQFF. CDR3 nucleotides: TGTGCCAGCAGTTTTTCGCTCAATGAGCAGTTCTTC.

V is TRBV6-5 and J is TRBJ1-5, with a weak D call TRBD1 (6 bases). CDR3 size: 16 residues. CDR1 is MNHEY and CDR2 is SVGAGI in the germline V gene. Deletions cut 0 bases from V and 2 bases from J, with 11 bases between. CDR3 coding DNA: TGTGCCAGCAGTTACTCGACGGGGGCAGGCAATCAGCCCCAGCATTTT. Its protein product is CASSYSTGAGNQPQHF.

The chain carries TRBV18 and TRBJ2-7, with TRBD1 identical over 8 bases. J gave up 6 bases and V 3 bases, and 1 base lay outside the gene matches. Germline V lookup: CDR1 KGHSH, CDR2 LQKENI. The CDR3 is 12 amino acids. CDR3 sequence reads: CASSPGQAEQYF. CDR3 DNA sequence: TGTGCCAGCTCACCGGGACAGGCCGAGCAGTACTTC.

This clone was recorded once. The gene calls are TRBV3-1 (or the pseudogene TRBV3-2) and TRBJ1-1; no reliable D call. The V gene's germline CDR1 is LGHDT and CDR2 YNNKEL (reference sequence). CDR3 length: 14 amino acids. The V end lost 4 bases, the J end lost 6 bases, and 15 bases lay between the germline ends. This CDR3 reads CASSLYPIVAEAFF. CDR3 bases: TGTGCCAGCAGCCTCTATCCCATTGTGGCTGAAGCTTTCTTT.

This chain connects TRBV19 to TRBJ1-1, with 7 nucleotides matching TRBD1. J was trimmed by 4 bases and V by 5 bases; bases with no gene match: 7. Germline V gene lookup returns CDR1 LNHDA and CDR2 SQIVND (reference sequence). The CDR3 is made up of 14 amino acids. CDR3: CASSPTRQGTEAFF. Written as DNA, the CDR3 is TGTGCCAGTAGTCCAACCCGACAGGGCACTGAAGCTTTCTTT.

This clone was detected only a few times. V and J are TRBV5-1 and TRBJ1-1, with D uncertain. Trimming stripped 4 bases from V and 1 base from J, with 11 bases between. Germline lookup yields CDR1 SGHRS and CDR2 YFSETQ. The CDR3 has 14 residues. DNA of the CDR3: TGCGCCAGCAGCGCTTCAGTGAAGAACACTGAAGCTTTCTTT. It encodes CASSASVKNTEAFF.

For the CDR3, the DNA is TGTGCCAGCAGCGGGACTCTTCGGGTCTACGAGCAGTACTTC. This sequence encodes CASSGTLRVYEQYF. The chain links TRBV11-2 to TRBJ2-7; D perhaps matches TRBD2 (6 bases). CDR3 length equals 14 residues. Per the germline V gene, CDR1 is SGHAT and CDR2 is FQNNGV. Trimming took off 5 bases at V and 3 bases at J, with 14 bases between the two ends.

CDR3 amino acids: CASSLAPATGEAFF. Written as DNA, the CDR3 is TGCGCCAGCAGCTTGGCCCCGGCGACAGGGGAAGCTTTCTTT. V and J are TRBV5-1 and TRBJ1-1; TRBD1 agrees at 7 bases. This CDR3 region has 14 residues. The germline gives CDR1 SGHRS, CDR2 YFSETQ. The ends lost 0 bases at V and 8 bases at J; junction bases unmatched: 7.

J is TRBJ2-1 and V is TRBV5-4; 8 nucleotides match TRBD2. The CDR3 has 15 residues. The V gene's germline CDR1 is SGHNT and CDR2 YYREEE (reference sequence). Trimming took 3 bases from V and 2 from J; bases not matched to a gene: 4. The CDR3 nucleotides are TGTGCCAGCAGCTCCCGACTAGCGACCTACAATGAGCAGTTCTTC. Amino acids: CASSSRLATYNEQFF. The full variable domain, with the rest looked up from reference TRBV5-4 and TRBJ2-1, is ETGVTQSPTHLIKTRGQQVTLRCSSQSGHNTVSWYQQALGQGPQFIFQYYREEENGRGNFPPRFSGLQFPNYSSELNVNALELDDSALYLCASSSRLATYNEQFFGPGTRLTVL.

CDR3 DNA: TGCGCCAGCAGCGACCGGGACCGAGGAATGAACACTGAAGCTTTCTTT. Encoded protein: CASSDRDRGMNTEAFF. The chain recombines TRBV5-1 with TRBJ1-1, with D possibly being TRBD1 (5 bases). There are 16 residues in the CDR3. The germline V gene has CDR1 SGHRS and CDR2 YFSETQ. Trimming stripped 4 bases from V and 0 bases from J, with 16 bases between.